This TCR beta chain is from a study of T cell changes during pregnancy in multiple sclerosis. The junction had 3 bases not matched to a gene; V was cut back by 5 bases and J by 4 bases. This CDR3 has 13 amino acids. Per germline, CDR1 SGHTA and CDR2 FQGNSA. Sequencing used immunoSEQ multiplex PCR; TCRdb keeps in-frame clones, though not all of them. The data show about 93,000 clones, 91% seen once. This sequence was found in a female donor in good health, enrolled as a control in a pregnancy study. The sample in question was peripheral blood, obtained after pregnancy. The gene calls are TRBV7-2 and TRBJ1-1, with 8 nucleotides matching TRBD1. CDR3 bases: TGTGCCAGCAGCGCCACAGGGGGCACTGAAGCTTTCTTT. Translation gives CASSATGGTEAFF.